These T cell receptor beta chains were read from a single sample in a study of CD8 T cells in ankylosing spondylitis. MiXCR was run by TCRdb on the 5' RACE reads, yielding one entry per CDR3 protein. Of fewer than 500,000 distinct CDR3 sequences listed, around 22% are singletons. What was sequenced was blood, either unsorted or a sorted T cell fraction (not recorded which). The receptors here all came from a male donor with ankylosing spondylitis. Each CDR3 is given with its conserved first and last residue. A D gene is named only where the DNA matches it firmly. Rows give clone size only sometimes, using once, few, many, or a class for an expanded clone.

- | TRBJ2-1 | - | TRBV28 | TGTGCCAGCAGTTTATGGGGGAGCGATGAGCAGTTCTTC | CASSLWGSDEQFF
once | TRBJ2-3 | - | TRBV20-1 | TGCAGTGCTGGGGACCGGGGGTCAAACACAGATACGCAGTATTTT | CSAGDRGSNTDTQYF
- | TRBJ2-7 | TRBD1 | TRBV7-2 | TGTGCCAGCAGCTTATGGGACAGGAAACCCTACGAGCAGTACTTC | CASSLWDRKPYEQYF
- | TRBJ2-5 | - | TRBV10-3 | TGTGCCATCAGCCCGGGAGTCGGTAATTTGGAGACCCAGTACTTC | CAISPGVGNLETQYF
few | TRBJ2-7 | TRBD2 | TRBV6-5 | TGTGCCAGCAGTTACTCGTCACTAGCGGGATCGGGATCCTACGAGCAGTACTTC | CASSYSSLAGSGSYEQYF
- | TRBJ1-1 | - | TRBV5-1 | TGCGCCAGCAGCCTAACCGGGGCGAACACTGAAGCTTTCTTT | CASSLTGANTEAFF
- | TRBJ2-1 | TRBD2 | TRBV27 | TGTGCCAGCAGTTTATCGAAGCTAGCGGGAGGAGGGGAGAATGAGCAGTTCTTC | CASSLSKLAGGGENEQFF
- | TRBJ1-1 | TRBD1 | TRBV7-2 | TGTGCCAGCAGCTTAGACAGGGGTGAAGCTTTCTTT | CASSLDRGEAFF
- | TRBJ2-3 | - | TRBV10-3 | TGTGCCATCAGTGAGGCGCTGAGCGGGCGAACAGATACGCAGTATTTT | CAISEALSGRTDTQYF
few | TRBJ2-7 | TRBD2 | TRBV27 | TGTGCCAGCAGCGCCAGACTAGCGGGACTCTACGAGCAGTACTTC | CASSARLAGLYEQYF
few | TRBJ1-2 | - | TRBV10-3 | TGTGCCATCAGTGGCGACAGCTATGGCTACACCTTC | CAISGDSYGYTF
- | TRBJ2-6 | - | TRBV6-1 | TGTGCCAGCAGTACCACAACAGGCCCCGGGGCCAACGTCCTGACTTTC | CASSTTTGPGANVLTF
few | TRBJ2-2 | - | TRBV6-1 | TGTGCCAGCAGTGAATCGACAGGGAACACCGGGGAGCTGTTTTTT | CASSESTGNTGELFF
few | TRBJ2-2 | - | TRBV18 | TGTGCCAGCTCACCGGGAAGCTTAGACACCGGGGAGCTGTTTTTT | CASSPGSLDTGELFF
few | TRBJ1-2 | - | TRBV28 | TGTGCCAGCAGTTTAGGGGCAGTCTGGAACTATGGCTACACCTTC | CASSLGAVWNYGYTF
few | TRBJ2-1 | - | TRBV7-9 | TGTGCCAGCAGCAGACAGTCTAGTGAGCAGTTCTTC | CASSRQSSEQFF
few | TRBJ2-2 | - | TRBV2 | TGTGCCAGCAGTCGGAACAGGCGCACCGGGGAGCTGTTTTTT | CASSRNRRTGELFF
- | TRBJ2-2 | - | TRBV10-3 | TGTGCCATCAGTGAGTCCGAGTTCCTCGGGGAGCTGTTTTTT | CAISESEFLGELFF
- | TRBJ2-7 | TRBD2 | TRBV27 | TGCGCCAGCAGACGAGAGGGAGCGGGGCTATCCTACGAGCAGTACTTC | CASRREGAGLSYEQYF
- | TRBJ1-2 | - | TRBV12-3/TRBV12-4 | TGTGCCAGCAGTTTTGATCCGGGGGCGACTGGCTACACCTTC | CASSFDPGATGYTF
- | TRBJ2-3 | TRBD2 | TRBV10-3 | TGTGCCATCAGTGAGCCGGCCGGGAGAGCAGCGGGAGCATCAGATACGCAGTATTTT | CAISEPAGRAAGASDTQYF
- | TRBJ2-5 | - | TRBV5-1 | TGCGCCAGCAGCTTGGATGGCGCCGTTCGGGAGACCCAGTACTTC | CASSLDGAVRETQYF
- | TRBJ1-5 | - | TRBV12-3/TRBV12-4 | TGTGCCAGCAGTTCTTGGGGTCAGCCCCAGCATTTT | CASSSWGQPQHF
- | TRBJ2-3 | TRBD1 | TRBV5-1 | TGCGCCAGCAGTTCGCCTCAATCCGGGACAGGGAATTCAGATACGCAGTATTTT | CASSSPQSGTGNSDTQYF
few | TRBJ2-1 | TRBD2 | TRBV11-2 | TGTGCCAGCAGCCCGTTCAGTTGGGGGGTAGCGGGAGTTAATGAGCAGTTCTTC | CASSPFSWGVAGVNEQFF
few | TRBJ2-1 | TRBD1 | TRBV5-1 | TGCGCCAGCAGCCCCTTTGAGGCAGGGGGCTACAATGAGCAGTTCTTC | CASSPFEAGGYNEQFF
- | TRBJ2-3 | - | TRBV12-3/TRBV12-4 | TGTGCCAGCAGTTCCGGGACACTCACAGATACGCAGTATTTT | CASSSGTLTDTQYF
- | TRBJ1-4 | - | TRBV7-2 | TGTGCCAGCAGCTTCCGGGGTCTTGGGGAAAAACTGTTTTTT | CASSFRGLGEKLFF
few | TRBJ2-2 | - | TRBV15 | TGTGCCACCAGCAGAGGGGGTTTCGGGGAGCTGTTTTTT | CATSRGGFGELFF
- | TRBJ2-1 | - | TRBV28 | TGTGCCAGCAGTTCACAGGCTCCGGTCGGTGAGCAGTTCTTC | CASSSQAPVGEQFF
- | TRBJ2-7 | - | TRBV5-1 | TGCGCCAGCAGCGAACAGGTAGGGGGTCAGGGCGAGCAGTACTTC | CASSEQVGGQGEQYF
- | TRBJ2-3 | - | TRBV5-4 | TGTGCCAGCAGCTTGGCCTCCTTGATTGGGCAGGGATTCCCAGATACGCAGTATTTT | CASSLASLIGQGFPDTQYF
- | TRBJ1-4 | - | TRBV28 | TGTGCCAGCACCAACCCAGGGGCGGATGAAAAACTGTTTTTT | CASTNPGADEKLFF
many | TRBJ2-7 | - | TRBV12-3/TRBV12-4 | TGTGCCAGCAGTTTATCCCTTTACGAGCAGTACTTC | CASSLSLYEQYF
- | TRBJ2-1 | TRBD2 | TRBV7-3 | TGTGCCAGCAGCCAGTCGGGACTAGCGGGAGTTGAGCAGTTCTTC | CASSQSGLAGVEQFF
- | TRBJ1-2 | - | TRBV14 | TGTGCCAGCAGCCAAGAATTCGACGGACCCGTGCGGACCTTC | CASSQEFDGPVRTF
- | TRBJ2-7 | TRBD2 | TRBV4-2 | TGTGCCAGCAGCCAATTAGGGACTAGCGGGTCTAAGCAGTACTTC | CASSQLGTSGSKQYF
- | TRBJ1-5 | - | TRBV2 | TGTGCCAGCAGTTTCTACGGGGTTAGCAATCAGCCCCAGCATTTT | CASSFYGVSNQPQHF
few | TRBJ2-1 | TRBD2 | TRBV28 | TGTGCCAGCAGTTCACAAAGCGGGAGTATTAACAATGAGCAGTTCTTC | CASSSQSGSINNEQFF
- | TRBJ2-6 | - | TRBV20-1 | TGCAGTGCTAGAGGGTCGGTTGATTACTCTGGGGCCAACGTCCTGACTTTC | CSARGSVDYSGANVLTF
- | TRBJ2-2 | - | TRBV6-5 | TGTGCCAGCATTTTCGATCAGGGTGTTTTCACCGGGGAGCTGTTTTTT | CASIFDQGVFTGELFF
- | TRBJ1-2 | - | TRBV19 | TGTGCCAGCCTCCCCTACCCAGGGGCTCTAAATGGCTACACCTTC | CASLPYPGALNGYTF
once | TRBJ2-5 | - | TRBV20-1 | TGCAGTGCTACGGACATCTCCCTCTCAGAGACCCAGTACTTC | CSATDISLSETQYF
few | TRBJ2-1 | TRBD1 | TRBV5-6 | TGTGCCAGCGCATTCGACAGGGGCGAGCAGTTCTTC | CASAFDRGEQFF
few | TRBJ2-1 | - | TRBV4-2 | TGTGCCAGCAGCCAAGCCGGGGCCGCCAATGAGCAGTTCTTC | CASSQAGAANEQFF
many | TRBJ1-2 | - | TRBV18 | TGTGCCAGCTCACTACCGTCAGGGGCCTATGGCTACACCTTC | CASSLPSGAYGYTF
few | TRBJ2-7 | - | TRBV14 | TGTGCCAGCAGCAGACTAAGTGGCGAGCAGTACTTC | CASSRLSGEQYF
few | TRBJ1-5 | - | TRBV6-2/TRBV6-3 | TGTGCCAGCAGTAAACAGGTCAATGGCAATCAGCCCCAGCATTTT | CASSKQVNGNQPQHF
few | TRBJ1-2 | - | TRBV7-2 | TGTGCCAGCAGCTCCACAATCTATGGCTACACCTTC | CASSSTIYGYTF
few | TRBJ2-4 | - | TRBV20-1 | TGCAGTGCTAGAGGGGTAGCCAAAAACATTCAGTACTTC | CSARGVAKNIQYF
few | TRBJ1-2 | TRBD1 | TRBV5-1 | TGCGCCAGCAGCGTGGGACAGAGGAACTATGGCTACACCTTC | CASSVGQRNYGYTF
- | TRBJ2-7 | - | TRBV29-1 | TGCAGCGTTGTTCCCCAGGTGGCGGAATCAACCTACGAGCAGTACTTC | CSVVPQVAESTYEQYF
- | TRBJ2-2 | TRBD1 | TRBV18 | TGTGCCAGCTCACCACCTCGGACAGGGCATCTACCCGCGAACACCGGGGAGCTGTTTTTT | CASSPPRTGHLPANTGELFF
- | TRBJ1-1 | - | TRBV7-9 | TGTGCCAGCAGCCCCATCGGGGCAGGTGAAGCTTTCTTT | CASSPIGAGEAFF
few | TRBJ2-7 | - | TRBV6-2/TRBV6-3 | TGTGCCAGCAAGGTTTCCAGCGGATCTTCCTACGAGCAGTACTTC | CASKVSSGSSYEQYF
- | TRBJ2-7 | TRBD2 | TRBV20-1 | TGCAGTGCATTACTAGCGGGTCCAACCTACGAGCAGTACTTC | CSALLAGPTYEQYF
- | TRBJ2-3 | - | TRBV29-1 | TGCAGCGTTGAAGCCCAGGGTATTAGCACAGATACGCAGTATTTT | CSVEAQGISTDTQYF